The subject of this entry is one TCR beta chain. Its specificity is not known. The data were obtained in a study of cytomegalovirus exposure and HLA in healthy donors. This CDR3 has 13 amino acids. Germline loops: CDR1 KGHSH, CDR2 LQKENI. Losses at the gene ends were 6 bases for V and 11 bases for J; bases not matched to a gene: 12. Broader study findings: A reported reduction in N-insertions relative to the roughly 710-donor mean was seen in an Asian-associated ancestry cluster in a later analysis. In a later analysis, at a false discovery rate of 0.05, under 20,000 TCR beta sequences matched HLA alleles. A later analysis showed that HLA-associated TCR beta chains had undergone more clonal expansion than equally common others. Some V segments could not be told apart, so they were left out, TRBV6-2 and TRBV6-3 among them.

In the PCR, 60 Vbeta and 13 Jbeta primers were used. Using immunoSEQ multiplex PCR, the repertoire was profiled, and TCRdb retains in-frame clones only, with some absent. The sample contains around 130,000 clones, 65% to 90% of which appear only once. This receptor was taken from a woman between 18 and 29 years old in good health and CMV-seropositive. Material: PBMCs. The chain joins TRBV18 to TRBJ1-1; 7 nucleotides match TRBD1. The CDR3 coding sequence is TGTGCCAGCTCCCTCGACAGGGCCGAAGAGGCTTTCTTT. Its protein is CASSLDRAEEAFF.